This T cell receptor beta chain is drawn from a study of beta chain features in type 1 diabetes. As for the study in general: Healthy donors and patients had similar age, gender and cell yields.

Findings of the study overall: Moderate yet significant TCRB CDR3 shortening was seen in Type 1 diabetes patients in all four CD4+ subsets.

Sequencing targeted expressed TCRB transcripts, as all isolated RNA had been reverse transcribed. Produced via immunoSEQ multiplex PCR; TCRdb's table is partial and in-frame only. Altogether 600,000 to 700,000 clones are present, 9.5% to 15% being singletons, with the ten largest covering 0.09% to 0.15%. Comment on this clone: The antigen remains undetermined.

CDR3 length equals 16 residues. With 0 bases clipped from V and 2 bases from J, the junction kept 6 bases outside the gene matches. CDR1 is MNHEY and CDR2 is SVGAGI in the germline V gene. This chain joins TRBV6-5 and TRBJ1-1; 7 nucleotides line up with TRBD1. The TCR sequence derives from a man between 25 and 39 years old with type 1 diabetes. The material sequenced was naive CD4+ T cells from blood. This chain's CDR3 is CASSYSPGQLNTEAFF. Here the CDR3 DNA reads TGTGCCAGCAGTTACTCACCGGGACAGCTAAACACTGAAGCTTTCTTT.